The clone carrying this T cell receptor (beta chain) appeared a few times. TCRdb called the 5' RACE reads again in MiXCR, with one record for every CDR3 protein. The table has approximately 58,000 distinct CDR3 sequences, 26% seen once; the top ten hold roughly 2.1%. Cells sorted as Tregs were CD4+, CD25+ and CD127-/low. V lost 8 bases to trimming and J lost 8 bases, with 12 bases between them. Germline-derived CDR1 and CDR2 are DFQATT and SNEGSKA (reference sequence). The CDR3 runs to 10 residues. This chain uses TRBV20-1 with TRBJ1-2; D unresolved. The origin of this receptor is a female donor with breast cancer. Sequencing used tumor-infiltrating Tregs sorted from the breast tumor. This CDR3 is CSTFSRGYTF. The CDR3 DNA follows: TGCAGTACATTTTCGAGGGGCTACACCTTC.